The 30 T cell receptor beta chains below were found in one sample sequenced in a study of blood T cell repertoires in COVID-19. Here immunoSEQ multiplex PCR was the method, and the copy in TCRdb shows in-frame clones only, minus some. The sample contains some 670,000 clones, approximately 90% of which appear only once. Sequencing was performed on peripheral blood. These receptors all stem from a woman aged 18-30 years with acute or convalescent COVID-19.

For the CDR3, the DNA is TGTGCCAGCAGCTTGACAGGCGAGAGCTCCTACGAGCAGTACTTC. It codes for CASSLTGESSYEQYF. The V and J genes are TRBV7-6 and TRBJ2-7, with TRBD1 as a possible D gene (6 bases). This CDR3 is 15 amino acids long. Trimming took 3 bases from V and 0 from J, leaving 12 bases between them. Germline V CDR1 and CDR2: SGHVS, FNYEAQ.

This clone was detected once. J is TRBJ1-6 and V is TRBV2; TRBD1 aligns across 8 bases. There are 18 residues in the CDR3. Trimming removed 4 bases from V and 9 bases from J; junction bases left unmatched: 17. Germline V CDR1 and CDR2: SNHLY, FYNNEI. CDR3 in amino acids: CASSGDRNTRGGSSPLHF. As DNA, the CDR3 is TGTGCCAGCAGTGGGGACAGGAACACCCGGGGAGGAAGTTCACCCCTCCACTTT.

The CDR3 loop reads CASSWPQECNQPQHF. In DNA form, the CDR3 reads TGTGCCAGCAGCTGGCCCCAGGAATGCAATCAGCCCCAGCATTTT. J is TRBJ1-5 and V is TRBV11-1; D gene ambiguous. Germline loops: CDR1 SGHAT, CDR2 FQDESV (reference sequence). The CDR3 spans 15 residues. Trimming shortened V by 4 bases and J by 2 bases, and 12 bases separated the two germline ends.

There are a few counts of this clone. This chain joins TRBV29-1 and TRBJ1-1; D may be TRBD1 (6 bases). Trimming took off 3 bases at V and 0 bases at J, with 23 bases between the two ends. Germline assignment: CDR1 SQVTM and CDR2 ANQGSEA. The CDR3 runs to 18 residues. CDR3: CSVEFFRQGQFMNTEAFF. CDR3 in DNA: TGCAGCGTTGAGTTCTTCAGGCAGGGGCAGTTTATGAACACTGAAGCTTTCTTT.

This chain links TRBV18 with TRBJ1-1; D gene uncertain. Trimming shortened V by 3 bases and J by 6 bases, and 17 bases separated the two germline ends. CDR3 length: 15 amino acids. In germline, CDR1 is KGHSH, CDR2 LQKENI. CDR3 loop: CASSPAPGRVAEAFF. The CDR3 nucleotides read TGTGCCAGCTCACCCGCTCCGGGGAGGGTCGCTGAAGCTTTCTTT.

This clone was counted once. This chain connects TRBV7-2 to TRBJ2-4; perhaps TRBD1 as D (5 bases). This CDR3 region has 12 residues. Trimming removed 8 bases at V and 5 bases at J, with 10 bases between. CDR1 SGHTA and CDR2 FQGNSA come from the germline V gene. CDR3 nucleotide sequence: TGTGCCAGCCTGGGGCTCGAAAACATTCAGTACTTC. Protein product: CASLGLENIQYF.

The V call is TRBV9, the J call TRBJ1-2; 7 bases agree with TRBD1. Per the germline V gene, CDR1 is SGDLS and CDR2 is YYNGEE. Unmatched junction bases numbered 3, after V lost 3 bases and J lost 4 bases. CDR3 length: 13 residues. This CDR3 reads CASSARTGYGYTF. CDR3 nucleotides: TGTGCCAGCAGCGCCCGGACAGGCTATGGCTACACCTTC. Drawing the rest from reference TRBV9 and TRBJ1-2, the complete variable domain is DSGVTQTPKHLITATGQRVTLRCSPRSGDLSVYWYQQSLDQGLQFLIQYYNGEERAKGNILERFSAQQFPDLHSELNLSSLELGDSALYFCASSARTGYGYTFGSGTRLTVV.

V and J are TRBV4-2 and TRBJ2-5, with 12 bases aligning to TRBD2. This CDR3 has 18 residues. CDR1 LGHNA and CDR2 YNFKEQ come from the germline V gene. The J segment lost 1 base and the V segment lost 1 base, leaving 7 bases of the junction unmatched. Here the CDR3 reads CASSQVPPSGGVQETQYF. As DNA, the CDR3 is TGTGCCAGCAGCCAAGTTCCCCCTAGCGGGGGGGTCCAAGAGACCCAGTACTTC.

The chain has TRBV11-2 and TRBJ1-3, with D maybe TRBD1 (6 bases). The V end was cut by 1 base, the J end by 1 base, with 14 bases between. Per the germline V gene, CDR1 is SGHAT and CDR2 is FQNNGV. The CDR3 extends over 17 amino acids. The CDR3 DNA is TGTGCCAGCAGCTTAGTGAGGGACACTTATTCTGGAAACACCATATATTTT. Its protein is CASSLVRDTYSGNTIYF.

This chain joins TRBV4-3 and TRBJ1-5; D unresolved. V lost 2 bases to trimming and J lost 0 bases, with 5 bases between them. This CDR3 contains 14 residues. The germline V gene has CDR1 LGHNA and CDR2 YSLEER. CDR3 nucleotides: TGCGCCAGCAGCCAACACTATAGCAATCAGCCCCAGCATTTT. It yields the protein CASSQHYSNQPQHF.

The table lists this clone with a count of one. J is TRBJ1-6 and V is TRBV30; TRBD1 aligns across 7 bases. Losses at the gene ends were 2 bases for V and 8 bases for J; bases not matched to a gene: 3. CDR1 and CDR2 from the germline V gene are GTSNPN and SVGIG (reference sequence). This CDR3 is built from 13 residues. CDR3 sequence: CAWSNRGDSPLHF. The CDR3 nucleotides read TGTGCCTGGAGTAACAGGGGTGATTCACCCCTCCACTTT. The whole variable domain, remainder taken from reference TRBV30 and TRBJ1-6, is SQTIHQWPATLVQPVGSPLSLECTVEGTSNPNLYWYRQAAGRGLQLLFYSVGIGQISSEVPQNLSASRPQDRQFILSSKKLLLSDSGFYLCAWSNRGDSPLHFGNGTRLTVT.

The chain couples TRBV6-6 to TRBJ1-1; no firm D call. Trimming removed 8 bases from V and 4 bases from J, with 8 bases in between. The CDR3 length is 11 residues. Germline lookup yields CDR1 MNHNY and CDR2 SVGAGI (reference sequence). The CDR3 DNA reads TGTGCCAGCTCGGGAGGCACTGAAGCTTTCTTT. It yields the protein CASSGGTEAFF.

CDR3: CASSPYRDTGELFF. In nucleotides, the CDR3 is TGTGCCAGCAGCCCATACAGGGACACCGGGGAGCTGTTTTTT. The chain links TRBV9 to TRBJ2-2; TRBD1 is a possible D gene (6 bases). The germline V gene has CDR1 SGDLS and CDR2 YYNGEE. This CDR3 spans 14 amino acids. Trimming removed 4 bases from V and 3 bases from J, with 10 bases in between.

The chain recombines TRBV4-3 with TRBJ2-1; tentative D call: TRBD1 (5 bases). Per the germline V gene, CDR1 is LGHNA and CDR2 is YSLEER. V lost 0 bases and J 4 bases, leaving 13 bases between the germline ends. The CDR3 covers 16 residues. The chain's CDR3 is CASSQDRRQSYNEQFF. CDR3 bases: TGCGCCAGCAGCCAAGACAGGAGACAGAGTTACAATGAGCAGTTCTTC.

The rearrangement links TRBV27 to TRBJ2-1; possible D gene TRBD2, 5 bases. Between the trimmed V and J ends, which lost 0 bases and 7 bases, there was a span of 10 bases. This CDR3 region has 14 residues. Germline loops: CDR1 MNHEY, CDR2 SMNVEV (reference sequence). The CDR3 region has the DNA TGTGCCAGCAGTTTATCGGAACTAGTTAATGAGCAGTTCTTC. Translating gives CASSLSELVNEQFF.

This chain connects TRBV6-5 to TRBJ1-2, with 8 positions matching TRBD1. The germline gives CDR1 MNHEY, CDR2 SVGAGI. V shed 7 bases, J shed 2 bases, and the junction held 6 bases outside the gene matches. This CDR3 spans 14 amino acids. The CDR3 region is CASTRTGLNYGYTF. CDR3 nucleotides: TGTGCCAGCACCCGGACAGGGCTGAACTATGGCTACACCTTC.

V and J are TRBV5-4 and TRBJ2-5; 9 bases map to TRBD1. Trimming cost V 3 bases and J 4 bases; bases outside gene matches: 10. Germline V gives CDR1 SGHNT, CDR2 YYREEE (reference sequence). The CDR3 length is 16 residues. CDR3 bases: TGTGCCAGCAGCTCGACCGGGACAGGGTATATAGAGACCCAGTACTTC. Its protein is CASSSTGTGYIETQYF.

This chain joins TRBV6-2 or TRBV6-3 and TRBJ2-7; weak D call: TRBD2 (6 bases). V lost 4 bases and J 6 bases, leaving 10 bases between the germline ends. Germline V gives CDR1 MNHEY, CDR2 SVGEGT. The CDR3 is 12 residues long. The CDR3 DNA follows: TGTGCCAGCAGTTTCTGGGGGGTCGAGCAGTACTTC. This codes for CASSFWGVEQYF.

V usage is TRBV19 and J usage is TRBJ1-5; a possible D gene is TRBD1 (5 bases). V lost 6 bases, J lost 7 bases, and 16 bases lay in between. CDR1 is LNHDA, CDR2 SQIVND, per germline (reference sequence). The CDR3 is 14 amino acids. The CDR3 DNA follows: TGTGCCAGTAGGACCCGGGGGGTTGTGCAGCCCCAGCATTTT. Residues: CASRTRGVVQPQHF.

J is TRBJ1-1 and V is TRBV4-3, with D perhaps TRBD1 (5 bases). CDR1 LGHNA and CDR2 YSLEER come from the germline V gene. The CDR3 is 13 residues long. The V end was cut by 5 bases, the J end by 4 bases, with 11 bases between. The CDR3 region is CASSRGRGTEAFF. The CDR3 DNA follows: TGCGCCAGCAGCAGGGGTAGGGGCACTGAAGCTTTCTTT.

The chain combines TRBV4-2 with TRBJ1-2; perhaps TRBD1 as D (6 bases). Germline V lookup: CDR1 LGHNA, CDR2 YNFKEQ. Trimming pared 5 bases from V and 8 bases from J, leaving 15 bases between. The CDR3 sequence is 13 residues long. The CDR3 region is CASSSAPGAGYTF. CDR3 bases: TGTGCCAGCAGCTCCGCCCCAGGGGCCGGCTACACCTTC.

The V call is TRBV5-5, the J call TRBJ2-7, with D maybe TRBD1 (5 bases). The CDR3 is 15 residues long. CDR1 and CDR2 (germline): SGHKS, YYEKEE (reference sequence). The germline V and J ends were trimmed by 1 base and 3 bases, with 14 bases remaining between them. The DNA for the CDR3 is TGTGCCAGCAGCTTGCATCAGGGCTTCGTCTACGAGCAGTACTTC. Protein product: CASSLHQGFVYEQYF.

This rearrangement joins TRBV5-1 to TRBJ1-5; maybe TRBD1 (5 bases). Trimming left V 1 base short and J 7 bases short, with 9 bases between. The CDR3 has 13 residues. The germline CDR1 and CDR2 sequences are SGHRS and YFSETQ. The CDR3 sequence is CASSLYGGQPQHF. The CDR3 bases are TGCGCCAGCAGCTTGTACGGGGGGCAGCCCCAGCATTTT.

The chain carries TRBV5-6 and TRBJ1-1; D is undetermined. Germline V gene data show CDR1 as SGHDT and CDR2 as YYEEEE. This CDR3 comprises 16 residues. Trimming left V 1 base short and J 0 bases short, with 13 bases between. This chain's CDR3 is CASSLTESILNTEAFF. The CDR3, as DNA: TGTGCCAGCAGCTTGACAGAGTCAATTCTGAACACTGAAGCTTTCTTT.

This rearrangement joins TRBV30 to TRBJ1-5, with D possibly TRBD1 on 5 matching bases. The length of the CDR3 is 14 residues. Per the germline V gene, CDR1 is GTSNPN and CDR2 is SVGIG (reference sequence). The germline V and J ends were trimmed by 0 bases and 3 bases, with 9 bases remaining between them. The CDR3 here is CAWSVSRANQPQHF. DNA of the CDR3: TGTGCCTGGAGTGTTTCCAGGGCCAATCAGCCCCAGCATTTT.

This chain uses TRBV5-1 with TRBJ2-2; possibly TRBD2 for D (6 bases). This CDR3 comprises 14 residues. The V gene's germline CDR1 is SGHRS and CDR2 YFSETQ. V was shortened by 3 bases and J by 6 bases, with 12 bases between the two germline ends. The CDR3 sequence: CASSWGLTPGELFF. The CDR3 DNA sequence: TGCGCCAGCAGCTGGGGACTTACCCCCGGGGAGCTGTTTTTT.

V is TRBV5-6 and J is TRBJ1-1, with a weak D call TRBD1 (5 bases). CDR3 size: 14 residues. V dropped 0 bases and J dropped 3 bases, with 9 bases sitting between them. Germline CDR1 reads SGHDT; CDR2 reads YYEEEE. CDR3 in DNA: TGTGCCAGCAGCTTGGACAGGTATTACACTGAAGCTTTCTTT. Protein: CASSLDRYYTEAFF. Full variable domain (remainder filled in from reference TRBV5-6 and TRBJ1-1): DAGVTQSPTHLIKTRGQQVTLRCSPKSGHDTVSWYQQALGQGPQFIFQYYEEEERQRGNFPDRFSGHQFPNYSSELNVNALLLGDSALYLCASSLDRYYTEAFFGQGTRLTVV.

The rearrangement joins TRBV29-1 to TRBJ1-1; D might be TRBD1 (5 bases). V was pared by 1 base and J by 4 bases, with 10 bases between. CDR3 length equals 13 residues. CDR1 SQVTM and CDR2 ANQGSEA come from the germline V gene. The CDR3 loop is CSVEGGGSTEAFF. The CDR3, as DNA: TGCAGCGTTGAAGGGGGGGGAAGCACTGAAGCTTTCTTT.

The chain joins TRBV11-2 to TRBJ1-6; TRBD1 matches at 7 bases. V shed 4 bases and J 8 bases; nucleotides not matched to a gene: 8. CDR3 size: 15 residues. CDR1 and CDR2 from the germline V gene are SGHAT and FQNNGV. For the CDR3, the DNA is TGTGCCAGCAGCTACCCCACAGGGGTAGATTCACCCCTCCACTTT. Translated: CASSYPTGVDSPLHF.

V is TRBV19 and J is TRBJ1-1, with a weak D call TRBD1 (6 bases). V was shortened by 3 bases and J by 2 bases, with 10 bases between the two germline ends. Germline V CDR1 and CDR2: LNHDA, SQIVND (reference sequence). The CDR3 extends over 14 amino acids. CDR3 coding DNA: TGTGCCAGTAGTATCGGACAGTTTAACACTGAAGCTTTCTTT. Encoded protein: CASSIGQFNTEAFF.